This T cell receptor beta chain was captured by sequencing in a study of CD8+CD57+ T cells in acquired aplastic anemia. On the study more broadly: CD4+ and CD8+ cells, once sorted, gave DNA averaging approximately 3 ug. The study's findings and limits: The same twenty-nine CD8+ CDR3 sequences occurred in patients and in controls.

The CDR3 runs to 15 residues. Deletions cut 5 bases from V and 2 bases from J, with 16 bases between. Germline V lookup: CDR1 DFQATT, CDR2 SNEGSKA (reference sequence). The study profiled TCR beta VDJ and CDR3 using genomic DNA as template. TCRdb re-called the reads with MiXCR, one entry per CDR3 protein. The sample contains roughly 280,000 distinct CDR3 sequences, under 60% of which appear only once. Patients chosen for sequencing had CD8+CD57+ cells that had expanded, as shown by flow cytometry. Each of the patients presented with severe acquired aplastic anemia. Prior therapy had not been administered to any patient at the time of blood sampling. A remark on this clonotype: The antigen is undetermined.

Sequenced input: sorted CD4+, CD8+, or CD8+CD57+ T cells (not recorded which) from PBMCs. This receptor was identified in a human donor with aplastic anemia. The chain is built from TRBV20-1 and TRBJ1-5; TRBD1 is a possible D gene (5 bases). The CDR3: CSAVPRQTGNQPQHF. DNA of the CDR3: TGCAGTGCTGTCCCTAGACAGACTGGCAATCAGCCCCAGCATTTT.